The 25 T cell receptor beta chains below were found in one sample sequenced in a study of T cells expressing NK-cell markers. TCRdb reprocessed the 5' RACE reads, keeping one entry per CDR3 protein, no DNA. The table for this sample gives about 150,000 distinct CDR3 sequences. Material: blood T cells: a sorted CD56 or NKG2C T cell subset, CD4+ or CD8+ T cells, or bulk PBMC T cells (not recorded which). These receptors originate from a woman aged 45 to 65 in good health.

This chain connects TRBV6-5 to TRBJ2-3; TCRdb gives TRBD2 as the D gene, but with no DNA this cannot be confirmed. CDR3 length equals 15 residues. CDR1 MNHEY and CDR2 SVGAGI come from the germline V gene. This CDR3 reads CASSGASMQSDTQYF.

The chain combines TRBV12-3 or TRBV12-4 with TRBJ2-3; TCRdb indicates TRBD1, and absent DNA this call remains unverified. The CDR3 is 17 amino acids. CDR3 region: CASSPVGAPYDTDTQYF.

The chain couples TRBV6-5 to TRBJ1-1; without DNA, the TCRdb call of TRBD1 cannot be checked. The CDR3 sequence is 12 residues long. Germline V gives CDR1 MNHEY, CDR2 SVGAGI. The CDR3 sequence: CASRAGENEAFF.

V is TRBV7-8 and J is TRBJ2-2; the TRBD2 assignment by TCRdb is unverifiable without DNA. CDR1 and CDR2 from the germline V gene are SGHVS and FQNEAQ. This CDR3 is built from 14 residues. CDR3 loop: CASTLSSGTGELFF. The full variable domain, its missing parts supplied by reference TRBV7-8 and TRBJ2-2, is GAGVSQSPRYKVAKRGQDVALRCDPISGHVSLFWYQQALGQGPEFLTYFQNEAQLDKSGLPSDRFFAERPEGSVSTLKIQRTQQEDSAVYLCASTLSSGTGELFFGEGSRLTVL.

The chain combines TRBV4-1 with TRBJ2-3. Germline loops: CDR1 MGHRA, CDR2 YSYEKL. The CDR3 has 16 amino acids. This CDR3 reads CASSQGPRFGTDTQYF.

This chain uses TRBV4-2 with TRBJ2-5. Germline V CDR1 and CDR2: LGHNA, YNFKEQ. The CDR3 spans 16 residues. The chain's CDR3 is CASSQMSDVQKETQYF.

The J gene is TRBJ1-2, the V gene TRBV2. This CDR3 is built from 14 residues. CDR1 SNHLY and CDR2 FYNNEI come from the germline V gene. The CDR3 spells CASSLTRTNYGYTF.

The rearrangement joins TRBV14 to TRBJ2-1; the TCRdb D gene call, TRBD2, has no DNA to confirm it. The CDR3 totals 18 residues. From germline, CDR1 is SGHDN and CDR2 FVKESK. Here the CDR3 reads CASSQEGLAELAGNEQFF.

The J gene is TRBJ1-2, the V gene TRBV9. Germline assignment: CDR1 SGDLS and CDR2 YYNGEE. The CDR3 is made up of 15 amino acids. The CDR3 sequence is CASSVGHGWNYGYTF.

This chain joins TRBV12-3 or TRBV12-4 and TRBJ1-5; the TCRdb D gene call, TRBD1, has no DNA to confirm it. The CDR3 runs 14 residues. The chain's CDR3 is CASSPTGVGQPQHF.

The chain joins TRBV11-2 to TRBJ2-1; TCRdb designates TRBD2, a call that cannot be tested without DNA. The germline CDR1 and CDR2 sequences are SGHAT and FQNNGV. The CDR3 extends over 17 amino acids. The CDR3: CASSSWTLAGAVNEQFF.

V gene TRBV24-1 combines with J gene TRBJ2-3; TCRdb outputs TRBD1, but without DNA this stays unchecked. CDR3 length: 16 amino acids. Germline CDR1 is KGHDR and CDR2 is SFDVKD. CDR3 protein: CATSDLSRGEGDTQYF.

The CDR3 sequence: CASSRDREETQYF. The rearrangement uses TRBV19 and TRBJ2-5; lacking DNA, the TRBD1 call made by TCRdb goes unchecked. This CDR3 is 13 amino acids long. The germline gives CDR1 LNHDA, CDR2 SQIVND (reference sequence).

The chain uses TRBV12-3 or TRBV12-4 and TRBJ1-4. The CDR3 is made up of 14 amino acids. This chain's CDR3 is CASSSLGLGEKLFF.

V gene TRBV25-1 combines with J gene TRBJ2-2; TCRdb calls TRBD1, which cannot be checked without DNA. The CDR3 extends over 17 amino acids. Germline V gene data show CDR1 as MGHDK and CDR2 as SYGVNS. The CDR3 protein is CASSGVRDRDNTGELFF.

V is TRBV3-1 and J is TRBJ2-1; absent DNA, TCRdb's TRBD2 call cannot be checked. Germline V gene data show CDR1 as LGHDT and CDR2 as YNNKEL (reference sequence). The CDR3 has 15 residues. This CDR3 is CASSLRLAGVNEQFF.

V and J are TRBV4-1 and TRBJ2-2; absent DNA, TCRdb's TRBD1 call cannot be checked. Germline loops: CDR1 MGHRA, CDR2 YSYEKL. The CDR3 runs 14 residues. The CDR3 spells CASKGGGDTGELFF.

The chain combines TRBV7-9 with TRBJ1-2; the TCRdb call, TRBD1, lacks DNA for checking. CDR1 SEHNR and CDR2 FQNEAQ come from the germline V gene (reference sequence). The CDR3 covers 15 residues. This chain's CDR3 is CASTQAGFSNYGYTF. The whole variable domain, remainder taken from reference TRBV7-9 and TRBJ1-2, is DTGVSQNPRHKITKRGQNVTFRCDPISEHNRLYWYRQTLGQGPEFLTYFQNEAQLEKSRLLSDRFSAERPKGSFSTLEIQRTEQGDSAMYLCASTQAGFSNYGYTFGSGTRLTVV.

The V gene is TRBV2, the J gene TRBJ2-7; as DNA is missing, the TRBD2 call by TCRdb cannot be tested. Per germline, CDR1 SNHLY and CDR2 FYNNEI. The CDR3 totals 16 residues. The CDR3 spells CASSHELAGGPYEQYF.

The V and J genes are TRBV12-3 or TRBV12-4 and TRBJ1-5; without DNA, the TCRdb call of TRBD1 cannot be checked. The CDR3 covers 14 residues. This CDR3 is CASSPLGGAEAQHF.

The V and J genes are TRBV7-9 and TRBJ2-3; without DNA, the TCRdb call of TRBD2 cannot be checked. Germline V gene data show CDR1 as SEHNR and CDR2 as FQNEAQ (reference sequence). CDR3 length: 14 residues. CDR3 residues: CASSTTSGRNTQYF.

The rearrangement uses TRBV7-2 and TRBJ2-1. This CDR3 has 12 residues. Germline lookup yields CDR1 SGHTA and CDR2 FQGNSA. CDR3 sequence: CASSPGVNEQFF.

The rearrangement joins TRBV6-5 to TRBJ1-5. This CDR3 contains 15 residues. Germline-derived CDR1 and CDR2 are MNHEY and SVGAGI. The CDR3: CASKYSHDSNQPQHF.

The chain is built from TRBV6-2 or TRBV6-3 and TRBJ2-1; checking the TCRdb D call of TRBD1 is not possible without DNA. Germline V CDR1 and CDR2: MNHEY, SVGEGT. CDR3 size: 14 residues. The CDR3 is CASSYSTVTGEQFF.

The V and J genes are TRBV27 and TRBJ2-5; TCRdb proposes TRBD2, but this gene call is untestable without DNA. The CDR3 is 16 amino acids. Per germline, CDR1 MNHEY and CDR2 SMNVEV (reference sequence). CDR3: CASSLTLGRKVETQYF.